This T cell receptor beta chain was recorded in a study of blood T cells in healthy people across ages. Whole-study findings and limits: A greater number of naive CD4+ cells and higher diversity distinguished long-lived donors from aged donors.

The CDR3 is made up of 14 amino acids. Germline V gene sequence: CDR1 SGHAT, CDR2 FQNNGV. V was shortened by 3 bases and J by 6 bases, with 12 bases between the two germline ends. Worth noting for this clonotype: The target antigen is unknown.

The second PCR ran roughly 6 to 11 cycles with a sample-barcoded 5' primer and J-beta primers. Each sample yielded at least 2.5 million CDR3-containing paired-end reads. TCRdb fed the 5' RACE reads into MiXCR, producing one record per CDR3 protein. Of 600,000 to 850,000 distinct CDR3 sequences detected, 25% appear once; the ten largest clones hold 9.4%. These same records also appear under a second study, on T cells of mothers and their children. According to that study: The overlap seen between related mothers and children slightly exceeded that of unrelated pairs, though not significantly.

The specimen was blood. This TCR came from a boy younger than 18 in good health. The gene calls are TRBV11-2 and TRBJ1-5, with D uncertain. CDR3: CASSFDPQSQPQHF. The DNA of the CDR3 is TGTGCCAGCAGCTTTGACCCCCAAAGTCAGCCCCAGCATTTT.